The clone carrying this T cell receptor beta chain was seen many times. Its target is unknown. This sample was taken from a study of T-cell reconstitution after alpha-beta-depleted transplantation in children. Study-wide points: Most T-cell counts and diversity one year after the transplant came from T cells that were newly produced. Alpha-beta T cells about two months after transplant reportedly derived from several hundred expanded graft clones.

CDR1 is MDHEN and CDR2 is SYDVKM in the germline V gene. Trimming removed 5 bases from V and 6 bases from J, with 16 bases in between. This CDR3 has 14 amino acids. During its preparation, the TCRbeta library received unique molecular identifiers. From the PCR reads, TCRdb called clonotypes with MiXCR, one entry per CDR3 protein. The sample has 200,000 to 250,000 distinct CDR3 sequences, approximately 6.9% seen once. This clonotype was sampled from a boy between 2 and 10 years old with acute lymphoblastic leukemia, due to receive a stem cell transplant. The chain couples TRBV28 to TRBJ2-5; D might be TRBD2 (6 bases). Sample: PBMCs, taken before TCRalphabeta/CD19-depleted stem cell transplant. This CDR3 is CASSPLPGAKTQYF. CDR3 DNA: TGTGCCAGCAGTCCCTTACCGGGAGCAAAGACCCAGTACTTC.